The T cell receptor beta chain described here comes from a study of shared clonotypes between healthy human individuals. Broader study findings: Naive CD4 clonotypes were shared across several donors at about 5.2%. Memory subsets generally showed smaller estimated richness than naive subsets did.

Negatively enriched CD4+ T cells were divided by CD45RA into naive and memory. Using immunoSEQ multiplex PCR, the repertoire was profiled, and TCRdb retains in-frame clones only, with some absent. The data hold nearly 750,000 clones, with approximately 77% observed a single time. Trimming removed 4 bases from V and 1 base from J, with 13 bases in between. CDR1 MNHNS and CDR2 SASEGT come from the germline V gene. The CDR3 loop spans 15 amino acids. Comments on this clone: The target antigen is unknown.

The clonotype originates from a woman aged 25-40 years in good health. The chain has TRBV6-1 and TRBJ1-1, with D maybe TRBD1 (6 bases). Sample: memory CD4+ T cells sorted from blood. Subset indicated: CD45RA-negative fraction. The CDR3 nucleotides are TGTGCCAGCAGTGGCGAGGGACAAGCGAACACTGAAGCTTTCTTT. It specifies CASSGEGQANTEAFF.